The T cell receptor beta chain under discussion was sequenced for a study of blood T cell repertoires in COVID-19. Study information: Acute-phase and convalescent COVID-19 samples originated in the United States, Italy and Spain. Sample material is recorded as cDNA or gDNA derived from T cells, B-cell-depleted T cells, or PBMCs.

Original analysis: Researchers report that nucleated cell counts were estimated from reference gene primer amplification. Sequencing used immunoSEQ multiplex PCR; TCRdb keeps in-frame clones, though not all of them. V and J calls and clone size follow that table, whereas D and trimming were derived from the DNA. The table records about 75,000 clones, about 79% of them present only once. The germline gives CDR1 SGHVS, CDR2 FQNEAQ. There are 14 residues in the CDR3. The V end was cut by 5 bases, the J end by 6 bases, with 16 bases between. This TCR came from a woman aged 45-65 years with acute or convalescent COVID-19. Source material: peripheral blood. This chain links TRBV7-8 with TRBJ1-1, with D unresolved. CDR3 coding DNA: TGTGCCAGCAGCGCGACTCCTAGGATTGCTGAAGCTTTCTTT. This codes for CASSATPRIAEAFF.